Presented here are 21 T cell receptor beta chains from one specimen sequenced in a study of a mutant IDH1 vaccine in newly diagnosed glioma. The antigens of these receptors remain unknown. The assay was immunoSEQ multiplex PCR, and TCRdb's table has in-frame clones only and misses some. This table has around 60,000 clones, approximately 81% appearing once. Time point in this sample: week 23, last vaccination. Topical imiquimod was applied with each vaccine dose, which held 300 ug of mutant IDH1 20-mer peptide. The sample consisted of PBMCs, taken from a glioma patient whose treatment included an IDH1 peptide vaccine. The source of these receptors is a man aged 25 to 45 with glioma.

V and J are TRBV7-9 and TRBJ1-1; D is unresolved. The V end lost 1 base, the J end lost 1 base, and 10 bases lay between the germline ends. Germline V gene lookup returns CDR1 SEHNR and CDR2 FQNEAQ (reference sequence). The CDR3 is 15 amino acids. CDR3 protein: CASSLVRLPNTEAFF. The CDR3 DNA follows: TGTGCCAGCAGCTTAGTTAGGCTCCCGAACACTGAAGCTTTCTTT.

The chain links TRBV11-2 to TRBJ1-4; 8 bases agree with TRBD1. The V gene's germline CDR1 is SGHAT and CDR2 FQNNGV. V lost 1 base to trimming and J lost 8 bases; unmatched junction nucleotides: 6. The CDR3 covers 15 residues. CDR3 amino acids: CASSLVDRVDEKLFF. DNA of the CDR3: TGTGCCAGCAGCTTAGTGGACAGGGTCGACGAAAAACTGTTTTTT. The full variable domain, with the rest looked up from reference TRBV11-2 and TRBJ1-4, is EAGVAQSPRYKIIEKRQSVAFWCNPISGHATLYWYQQILGQGPKLLIQFQNNGVVDDSQLPKDRFSAERLKGVDSTLKIQPAKLEDSAVYLCASSLVDRVDEKLFFGSGTQLSVL.

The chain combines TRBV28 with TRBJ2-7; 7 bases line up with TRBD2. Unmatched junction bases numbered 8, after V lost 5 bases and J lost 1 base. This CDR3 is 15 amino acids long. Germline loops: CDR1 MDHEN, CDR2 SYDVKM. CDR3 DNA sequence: TGTGCCAGCAGTGTGGGACCGCGGGAGTCCTACGAGCAGTACTTC. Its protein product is CASSVGPRESYEQYF.

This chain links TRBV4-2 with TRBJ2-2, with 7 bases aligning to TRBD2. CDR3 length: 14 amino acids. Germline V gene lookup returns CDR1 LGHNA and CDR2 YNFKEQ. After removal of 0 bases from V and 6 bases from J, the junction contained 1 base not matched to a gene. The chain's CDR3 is CASSQDRGAGELFF. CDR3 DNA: TGTGCCAGCAGCCAAGATCGGGGGGCCGGGGAGCTGTTTTTT.

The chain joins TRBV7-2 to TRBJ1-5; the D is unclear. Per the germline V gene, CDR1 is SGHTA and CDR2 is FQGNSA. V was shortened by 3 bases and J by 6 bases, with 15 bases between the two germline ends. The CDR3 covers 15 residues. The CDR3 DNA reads TGTGCCAGCAGCTTTAACCGGGGAGGAGGTCAGCCCCAGCATTTT. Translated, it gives CASSFNRGGGQPQHF.

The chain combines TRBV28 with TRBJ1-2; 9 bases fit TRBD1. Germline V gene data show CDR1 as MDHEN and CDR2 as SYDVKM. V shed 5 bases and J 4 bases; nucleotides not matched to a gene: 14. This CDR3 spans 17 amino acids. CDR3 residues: CASSAFGQGTLLYGYTF. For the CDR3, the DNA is TGTGCCAGCAGTGCTTTCGGACAGGGGACTCTCCTCTATGGCTACACCTTC.

This CDR3 reads CASSRPVTGLGTEAFF. CDR3 DNA: TGCGCCAGCAGCCGCCCCGTGACAGGGCTAGGCACTGAAGCTTTCTTT. V and J are TRBV4-1 and TRBJ1-1; 7 nucleotides line up with TRBD1. The CDR3 runs to 16 residues. The junction had 12 bases not matched to a gene; V was cut back by 4 bases and J by 4 bases. Germline values: CDR1 MGHRA, CDR2 YSYEKL.

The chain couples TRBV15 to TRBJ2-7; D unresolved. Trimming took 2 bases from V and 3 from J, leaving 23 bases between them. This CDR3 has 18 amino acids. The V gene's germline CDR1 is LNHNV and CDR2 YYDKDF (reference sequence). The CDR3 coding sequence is TGTGCCACCAGCAGATTTTCCCTCTTTGGAAGCCCACTCTACGAGCAGTACTTC. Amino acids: CATSRFSLFGSPLYEQYF.

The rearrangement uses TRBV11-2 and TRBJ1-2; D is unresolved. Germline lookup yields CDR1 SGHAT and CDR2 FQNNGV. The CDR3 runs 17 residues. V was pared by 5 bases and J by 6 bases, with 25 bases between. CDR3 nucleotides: TGTGCCAGCAGCCCTCAGGTAGGGCCTCTATACCGGGATGGCTACACCTTC. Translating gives CASSPQVGPLYRDGYTF.

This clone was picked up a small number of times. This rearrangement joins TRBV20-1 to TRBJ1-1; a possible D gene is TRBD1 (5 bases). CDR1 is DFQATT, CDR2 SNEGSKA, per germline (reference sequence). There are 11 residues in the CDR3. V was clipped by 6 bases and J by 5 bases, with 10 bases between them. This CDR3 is CSARRTTEAFF. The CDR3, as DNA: TGCAGTGCCCGTCGGACAACTGAAGCTTTCTTT.

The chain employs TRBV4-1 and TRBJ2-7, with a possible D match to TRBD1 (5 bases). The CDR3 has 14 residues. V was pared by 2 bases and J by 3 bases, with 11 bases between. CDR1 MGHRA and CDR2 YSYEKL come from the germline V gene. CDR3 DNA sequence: TGCGCCAGCAGCCAATCACAGGAAAACTACGAGCAGTACTTC. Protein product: CASSQSQENYEQYF.

CDR3 loop: CASRGQGHTEAFF. The CDR3 nucleotides read TGTGCCAGCAGGGGGCAGGGTCACACTGAAGCTTTCTTT. This chain connects TRBV27 to TRBJ1-1; D is possibly TRBD1 (5 bases). This CDR3 spans 13 amino acids. Between the trimmed V and J ends, which lost 6 bases and 3 bases, there was a span of 11 bases. Germline CDR1 is MNHEY and CDR2 is SMNVEV (reference sequence).

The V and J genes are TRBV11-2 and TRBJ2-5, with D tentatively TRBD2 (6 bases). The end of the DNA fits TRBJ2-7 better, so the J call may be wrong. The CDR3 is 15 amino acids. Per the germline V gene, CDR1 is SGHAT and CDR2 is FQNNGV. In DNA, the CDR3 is TGTGCCAGCAGCCCCGCTGTGGCGGGGAGCTACGAGCAGTACTTC. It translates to CASSPAVAGSYEQYF.

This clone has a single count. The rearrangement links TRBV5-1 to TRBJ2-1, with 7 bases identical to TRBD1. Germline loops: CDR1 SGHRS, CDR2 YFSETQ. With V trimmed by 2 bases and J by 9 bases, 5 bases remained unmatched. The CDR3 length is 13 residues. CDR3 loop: CASSFDRVGEQFF. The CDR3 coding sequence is TGCGCCAGCAGCTTTGACAGGGTCGGTGAGCAGTTCTTC.

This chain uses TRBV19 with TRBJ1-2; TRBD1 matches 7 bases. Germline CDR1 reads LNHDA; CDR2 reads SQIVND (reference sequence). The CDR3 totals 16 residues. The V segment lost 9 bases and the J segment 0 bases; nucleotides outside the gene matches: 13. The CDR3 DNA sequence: TGTGCCAGCTGCCCAGGGGAGACAGGGCCTAACTATGGCTACACCTTC. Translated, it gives CASCPGETGPNYGYTF.

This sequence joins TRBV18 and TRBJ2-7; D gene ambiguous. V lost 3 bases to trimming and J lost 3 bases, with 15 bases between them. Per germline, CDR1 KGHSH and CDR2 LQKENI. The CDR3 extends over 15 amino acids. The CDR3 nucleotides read TGTGCCAGCTCACCGGACGCTAAAGGATTCTACGAGCAGTACTTC. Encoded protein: CASSPDAKGFYEQYF.

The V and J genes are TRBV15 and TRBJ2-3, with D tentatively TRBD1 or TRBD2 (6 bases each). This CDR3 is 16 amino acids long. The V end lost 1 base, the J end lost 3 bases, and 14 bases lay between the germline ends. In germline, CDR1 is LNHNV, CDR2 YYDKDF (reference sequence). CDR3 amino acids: CATSRVGRGGTDTQYF. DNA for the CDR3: TGTGCCACCAGCAGAGTTGGCAGGGGAGGAACAGATACGCAGTATTTT. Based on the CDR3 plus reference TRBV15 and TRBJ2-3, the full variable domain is DAMVIQNPRYQVTQFGKPVTLSCSQTLNHNVMYWYQQKSSQAPKLLFHYYDKDFNNEADTPDNFQSRRPNTSFCFLDIRSPGLGDTAMYLCATSRVGRGGTDTQYFGPGTRLTVL.

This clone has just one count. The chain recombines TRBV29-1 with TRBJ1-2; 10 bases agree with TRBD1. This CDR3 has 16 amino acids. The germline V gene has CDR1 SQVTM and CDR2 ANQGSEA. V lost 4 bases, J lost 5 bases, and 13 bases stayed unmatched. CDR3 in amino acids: CSVVGGLGGQGYGYTF. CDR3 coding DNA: TGCAGCGTTGTAGGAGGTTTGGGGGGACAGGGGTATGGCTACACCTTC.

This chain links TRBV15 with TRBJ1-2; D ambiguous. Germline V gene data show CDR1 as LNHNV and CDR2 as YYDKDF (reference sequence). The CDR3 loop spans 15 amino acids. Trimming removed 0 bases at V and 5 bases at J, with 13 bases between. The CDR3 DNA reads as TGTGCCACCAGCAGAGACGCGGGCGGGAGGTATGGCTACACCTTC. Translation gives CATSRDAGGRYGYTF.

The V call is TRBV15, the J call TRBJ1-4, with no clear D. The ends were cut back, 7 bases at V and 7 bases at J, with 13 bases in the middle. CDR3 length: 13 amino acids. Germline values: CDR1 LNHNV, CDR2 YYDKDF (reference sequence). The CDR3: CATNLGGSEKLFF. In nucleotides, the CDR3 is TGTGCCACCAACCTAGGTGGCAGTGAAAAACTGTTTTTT.

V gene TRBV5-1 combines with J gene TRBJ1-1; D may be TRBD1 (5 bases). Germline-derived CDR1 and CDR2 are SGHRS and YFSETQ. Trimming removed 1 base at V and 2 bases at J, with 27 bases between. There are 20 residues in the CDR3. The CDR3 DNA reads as TGCGCCAGCAGCTTGTATGCATCCGGGTTCGACGGGGGTGCCAACACTGAAGCTTTCTTT. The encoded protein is CASSLYASGFDGGANTEAFF. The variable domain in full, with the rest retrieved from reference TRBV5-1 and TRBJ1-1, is KAGVTQTPRYLIKTRGQQVTLSCSPISGHRSVSWYQQTPGQGLQFLFEYFSETQRNKGNFPGRFSGRQFSNSRSEMNVSTLELGDSALYLCASSLYASGFDGGANTEAFFGQGTRLTVV.